Listed here are 28 T cell receptor beta chains from one sample, sequenced in a study of blood T cell repertoires in COVID-19. This table comes from immunoSEQ multiplex PCR, and its TCRdb copy is limited to in-frame clones, with some not included. The sample yields 70,000 or so clones, around 80% seen once. The sequencing input was peripheral blood. The receptors derive from a human donor in a cohort sampled during active COVID-19.

The V and J genes are TRBV7-2 and TRBJ2-7; D ambiguous. CDR1 is SGHTA, CDR2 FQGNSA, per germline. With 3 bases removed from V and 3 bases from J, the gap between germline ends came to 9 bases. The CDR3 covers 13 residues. The CDR3 nucleotides are TGTGCCAGCAGCTTGCCGTCTAACTACGAGCAGTACTTC. It encodes CASSLPSNYEQYF.

The V and J genes are TRBV10-3 and TRBJ1-4; TRBD1 matches at 7 bases. Trimming removed 10 bases from V and 8 bases from J; junction bases left unmatched: 10. The CDR3 covers 13 residues. Germline assignment: CDR1 ENHRY and CDR2 SYGVKD. CDR3 coding DNA: TGTGCCACCTCCGGGACAGATGGGGAAAAACTGTTTTTT. This encodes CATSGTDGEKLFF.

In its sample, this clone was seen a few times. V gene TRBV5-6 combines with J gene TRBJ1-2; the match to TRBD1 covers 9 bases. The CDR3 is 16 amino acids. Germline V CDR1 and CDR2: SGHDT, YYEEEE. V lost 4 bases and J lost 3; bases outside the gene matches: 10. The CDR3 DNA sequence: TGTGCCAGCAGCCCAAACCGGGACAGGGCTGACTATGGCTACACCTTC. This gives the protein CASSPNRDRADYGYTF.

V and J are TRBV12-3 or TRBV12-4 and TRBJ1-5, with 8 nucleotides matching TRBD1. The CDR3 is 13 amino acids. The V segment lost 7 bases and the J segment 6 bases; nucleotides outside the gene matches: 5. For the CDR3, the DNA is TGTGCCAGCACCAGGGGGCTAAGTCAGCCCCAGCATTTT. Its translation: CASTRGLSQPQHF.

This clone was observed a few times. The chain is built from TRBV11-2 and TRBJ2-5; 7 bases agree with TRBD1. The CDR3 loop spans 14 amino acids. Germline assignment: CDR1 SGHAT and CDR2 FQNNGV. Germline trimming cut 5 bases from V and 5 bases from J; bases unmatched to any gene: 8. The CDR3 region has the DNA TGTGCCAGCAGCCAGGGACAGCTACGTGAGACCCAGTACTTC. This gives the protein CASSQGQLRETQYF.

The chain joins TRBV5-1 to TRBJ2-3, with a tentative D call TRBD1 (6 bases). Germline V gives CDR1 SGHRS, CDR2 YFSETQ. V shed 0 bases and J shed 2 bases, with 13 bases lying between them. The CDR3 has 16 residues. In DNA form, the CDR3 reads TGCGCCAGCAGCTTGGGCCTCACAGGGCCCACAGATACGCAGTATTTT. Residues: CASSLGLTGPTDTQYF.

This clone was detected only a few times. This sequence joins TRBV3-1 (or the pseudogene TRBV3-2) and TRBJ2-7; 7 bases agree with TRBD1. This CDR3 has 14 residues. Germline CDR1 LGHDT, CDR2 YNNKEL (reference sequence). With V trimmed by 5 bases and J by 3 bases, 7 bases remained unmatched. This CDR3 is CASSSRQGSYEQYF. In DNA form, the CDR3 reads TGTGCCAGCAGCAGCCGACAGGGAAGCTACGAGCAGTACTTC.

This clone was seen a few times. The rearrangement joins TRBV27 to TRBJ2-7; D gene unclear. This CDR3 contains 12 residues. The ends were cut back, 6 bases at V and 2 bases at J, with 8 bases in the middle. Germline lookup yields CDR1 MNHEY and CDR2 SMNVEV (reference sequence). CDR3 residues: CASRSGPYEQYF. Here the CDR3 DNA reads TGTGCCAGCAGATCAGGCCCCTACGAGCAGTACTTC.

V and J are TRBV9 and TRBJ2-1; TRBD2 might be the D (6 bases). The CDR3 covers 18 residues. Germline V gene lookup returns CDR1 SGDLS and CDR2 YYNGEE. The V end was cut by 0 bases, the J end by 0 bases, with 16 bases between. The CDR3 DNA reads TGTGCCAGCAGCGTAGCTTCCGGGGGTTACAGCTCCTACAATGAGCAGTTCTTC. Its protein product is CASSVASGGYSSYNEQFF.

V usage is TRBV6-6 and J usage is TRBJ2-7; 8 bases are a match to TRBD1. The CDR3 length is 14 residues. V lost 2 bases to trimming and J lost 4 bases; unmatched junction nucleotides: 4. The V gene's germline CDR1 is MNHNY and CDR2 SVGAGI (reference sequence). The CDR3 protein is CASSYGQGDYEQYF. DNA for the CDR3: TGTGCCAGCAGTTACGGACAGGGTGATTACGAGCAGTACTTC.

This rearrangement joins TRBV7-9 to TRBJ1-5; D not certain. CDR1 SEHNR and CDR2 FQNEAQ come from the germline V gene (reference sequence). Trimming pared 1 base from V and 7 bases from J, leaving 14 bases between. The CDR3 loop spans 15 amino acids. CDR3 DNA: TGTGCCAGCAGCTTAGAAGGAGGAGGAGGGCAGCCCCAGCATTTT. This translates into CASSLEGGGGQPQHF.

V and J are TRBV5-1 and TRBJ2-2, with D maybe TRBD2 (7 bases). This CDR3 spans 16 amino acids. Germline V gives CDR1 SGHRS, CDR2 YFSETQ. The V end was cut by 6 bases, the J end by 3 bases, with 18 bases between. Here the CDR3 reads CASTVRGGADTGELFF. The CDR3 DNA reads as TGCGCCAGCACCGTAAGGGGGGGGGCCGACACCGGGGAGCTGTTTTTT.

The rearrangement links TRBV5-4 to TRBJ2-7; D not certain. V was pared by 0 bases and J by 0 bases, with 7 bases between. Germline V gene data show CDR1 as SGHNT and CDR2 as YYREEE (reference sequence). The CDR3 has 14 amino acids. The CDR3 nucleotides are TGTGCCAGCAGCTTGGACGAGAGCTCCTACGAGCAGTACTTC. Protein product: CASSLDESSYEQYF.

The rearrangement links TRBV6-5 to TRBJ1-6, with D possibly being TRBD1 (5 bases). The V end was cut by 7 bases, the J end by 0 bases, with 10 bases between. The CDR3 is 15 residues long. In germline, CDR1 is MNHEY, CDR2 SVGAGI. The DNA of the CDR3 is TGTGCCAGCACGCGACAGAGCTCCTATAATTCACCCCTCCACTTT. Amino acids: CASTRQSSYNSPLHF.

V and J are TRBV5-1 and TRBJ2-3, with TRBD1 matching over 8 bases. The CDR3 runs 16 residues. J lost 3 bases, V lost 3 bases, and 9 bases had no gene match. Germline CDR1 and CDR2: SGHRS and YFSETQ. The CDR3 region is CASSSVGQGRTDTQYF. CDR3 sequence (DNA): TGCGCCAGCAGCTCCGTTGGACAGGGTAGGACAGATACGCAGTATTTT.

The rearrangement links TRBV6-2 or TRBV6-3 to TRBJ1-6, with TRBD1 matching 10 bases. Unmatched junction bases numbered 5, after V lost 5 bases and J lost 7 bases. The CDR3 covers 15 residues. The germline CDR1 and CDR2 sequences are MNHEY and SVGEGT. The chain's CDR3 is CASSPGQGFNSPLHF. CDR3 sequence (DNA): TGTGCCAGCAGTCCGGGACAGGGGTTCAATTCACCCCTCCACTTT.

V usage is TRBV28 and J usage is TRBJ1-2; D unclear. V lost 6 bases to trimming and J lost 3 bases, with 8 bases between them. The CDR3 has 12 residues. Germline V gene data show CDR1 as MDHEN and CDR2 as SYDVKM. CDR3: CASRLADYGYTF. CDR3 DNA: TGTGCCAGCAGACTTGCGGACTATGGCTACACCTTC.

The chain recombines TRBV3-1 (or the pseudogene TRBV3-2) with TRBJ2-7; 9 bases are shared with TRBD2. Unmatched junction bases numbered 4, after V lost 1 base and J lost 3 bases. CDR3 length: 15 residues. Germline-derived CDR1 and CDR2 are LGHDT and YNNKEL (reference sequence). The CDR3 here is CASSQGAGGNYEQYF. CDR3 DNA: TGTGCCAGCAGCCAAGGGGCGGGGGGGAACTACGAGCAGTACTTC.

The CDR3 spells CASSFSAGRGNEQFF. The CDR3 nucleotides are TGCGCCAGCAGCTTTTCGGCAGGAAGGGGCAATGAGCAGTTCTTC. The chain recombines TRBV5-1 with TRBJ2-1, with D possibly matching TRBD1 (5 bases). The CDR3 is made up of 15 amino acids. V lost 2 bases, J lost 6 bases, and 15 bases lay in between. CDR1 SGHRS and CDR2 YFSETQ come from the germline V gene.

The genes are TRBV7-3 and TRBJ2-2, with TRBD1 matching over 7 bases. Trimming at V came to 5 bases and at J to 0 bases, leaving 3 bases not matched to a gene. The CDR3 loop spans 15 amino acids. Germline lookup yields CDR1 SGHTA and CDR2 FQGTGA. The CDR3 loop is CASSPTGSNTGELFF. The CDR3 nucleotides read TGTGCCAGCAGCCCGACAGGGTCGAACACCGGGGAGCTGTTTTTT.

The V and J genes are TRBV6-5 and TRBJ1-2, with D perhaps matching TRBD1 (6 bases). Germline values: CDR1 MNHEY, CDR2 SVGAGI. The CDR3 is made up of 13 amino acids. V lost 6 bases and J 8 bases, leaving 16 bases between the germline ends. In nucleotides, the CDR3 is TGTGCCAGCAGCTGGGGACAAAGGGAAGGCTACACCTTC. Translated: CASSWGQREGYTF.

This chain joins TRBV10-2 and TRBJ1-2; 8 bases are shared with TRBD1. CDR1 and CDR2 (germline): WSHSY, SAAADI. V trimming: 7 bases; J trimming: 10 bases; junction bases outside the gene matches: 17. This CDR3 contains 15 residues. CDR3 amino acids: CASISGTGWPSPYTF. Here the CDR3 DNA reads TGCGCCAGCATTTCTGGGACAGGTTGGCCTTCCCCCTACACCTTC.

The chain employs TRBV4-2 and TRBJ1-6; 7 nucleotides agree with TRBD1. CDR3 length: 18 residues. J was trimmed by 6 bases and V by 2 bases; bases with no gene match: 13. CDR1 is LGHNA, CDR2 YNFKEQ, per germline. The CDR3 DNA follows: TGTGCCAGCAGCCAAAAAAGGAGGAGCGACAGGGTTAATTCACCCCTCCACTTT. Its translation: CASSQKRRSDRVNSPLHF.

This rearrangement joins TRBV24-1 to TRBJ2-1; possibly TRBD2 for D (7 bases). This CDR3 is built from 17 residues. Trimming pared 4 bases from V and 1 base from J, leaving 16 bases between. CDR1 is KGHDR and CDR2 is SFDVKD in the germline V gene. CDR3 in DNA: TGTGCCACCAGTGACCACGGGGGGCCGGGGTCCTACAATGAGCAGTTCTTC. Encoded protein: CATSDHGGPGSYNEQFF.

This chain uses TRBV30 with TRBJ1-2; D unclear. Trimming cost V 5 bases and J 0 bases, with 7 bases left between them. This CDR3 spans 12 amino acids. CDR1 and CDR2 from the germline V gene are GTSNPN and SVGIG (reference sequence). CDR3 residues: CAWFLPNYGYTF. As DNA, the CDR3 is TGTGCCTGGTTTCTCCCTAACTATGGCTACACCTTC.

V is TRBV29-1 and J is TRBJ2-7, with D maybe TRBD2 (5 bases). Germline V gene data show CDR1 as SQVTM and CDR2 as ANQGSEA. The V end lost 6 bases, the J end lost 3 bases, and 15 bases lay between the germline ends. The CDR3 covers 13 residues. The DNA for the CDR3 is TGCAGCGTCGTTTTTGGAGGAGGCTACGAGCAGTACTTC. Its protein is CSVVFGGGYEQYF.

The chain recombines TRBV29-1 with TRBJ1-4; the D gene is possibly TRBD1 (5 bases). V was shortened by 4 bases and J by 7 bases, with 16 bases between the two germline ends. The CDR3 is made up of 14 amino acids. Germline CDR1 and CDR2: SQVTM and ANQGSEA. The CDR3 sequence is CSVVIGARGEKLFF. The CDR3 DNA follows: TGCAGCGTTGTGATTGGGGCGCGTGGTGAAAAACTGTTTTTT.

This clone came up once. The V call is TRBV5-6, the J call TRBJ2-3; 14 bases match TRBD2. Losses at the gene ends were 4 bases for V and 2 bases for J; bases not matched to a gene: 12. Per the germline V gene, CDR1 is SGHDT and CDR2 is YYEEEE. The CDR3 loop spans 19 amino acids. CDR3 DNA sequence: TGTGCCAGCAGCCCAGGACTAGCGGGGGGCATACTTAACACAGATACGCAGTATTTT. This codes for CASSPGLAGGILNTDTQYF.